Listed below are T cell receptor beta chains from one sample, sequenced in a study of control samples from healthy donors and cancer patients. This table comes from immunoSEQ multiplex PCR, and its TCRdb copy is limited to in-frame clones, with some not included. The sample records about 140,000 clones, under 95% being singletons. Sequenced input: blood. The source is a man aged 35 to 55 in good health. Both conserved end residues are part of each CDR3. D genes are given only for firm matches. Clone size, where shown, is once, few, many, or a class for clones that have expanded.

DNA	CDR3	D	size	J	length	V
TGTGCCAGCAGTACCACAGACACTGAAGCTTTCTTT	CASSTTDTEAFF	.	.	TRBJ1-1	12	TRBV6-5
TGTGCCAGCAGCCCGTGGGGCGGGCAGGGGAGGAATGGCTACACCTTC	CASSPWGGQGRNGYTF	.	.	TRBJ1-2	16	TRBV27
TGTGCCAGCAGCGTAGGGACAGGGGGCAAAGGCTACACCTTC	CASSVGTGGKGYTF	TRBD1	.	TRBJ1-2	14	TRBV9
TGTGCCAGCAGCTTAGCGCACAGGTCGGAAGAGACCCAGTACTTC	CASSLAHRSEETQYF	.	.	TRBJ2-5	15	TRBV7-6
TGTGCCAGCAGTGAAGGGACCTTGAGGGATGGGGAGACCCAGTACTTC	CASSEGTLRDGETQYF	.	.	TRBJ2-5	16	TRBV25-1
TGCGCCAGCAGCTTGGCCCGAGTTGGATACAATGAGCAGTTCTTC	CASSLARVGYNEQFF	.	.	TRBJ2-1	15	TRBV5-1
TGTGCCAGCAGTGACCCGGCGGGGACTAATGAAAAACTGTTTTTT	CASSDPAGTNEKLFF	.	.	TRBJ1-4	15	TRBV25-1
TGTGCCACCAGCGATGTTTCGAAAAATGAGCAGTTCTTC	CATSDVSKNEQFF	.	.	TRBJ2-1	13	TRBV15
TGTGCCACCAGTGGTTACGGGGCACACAATGAGCAGTTCTTC	CATSGYGAHNEQFF	.	.	TRBJ2-1	14	TRBV15
TGTGCCAGCAGTCCGCACAGGGCCTCGGGCAATCAGCCCCAGCATTTT	CASSPHRASGNQPQHF	.	.	TRBJ1-5	16	TRBV2
TGTGCCAGCAGCCTCCGACAGGGCGGTAATTCACCCCTCCACTTT	CASSLRQGGNSPLHF	TRBD1	.	TRBJ1-6	15	TRBV14
TGCGCCAGCAGCTTGGGGGACATGAGCAATGAGCAGTTCTTC	CASSLGDMSNEQFF	.	.	TRBJ2-1	14	TRBV5-1
TGTGCCAGCAGCCAGGGACTAGAGGTCGAGACCCAGTACTTC	CASSQGLEVETQYF	TRBD2	.	TRBJ2-5	14	TRBV4-2
TGTGCCAGCAGCTCGACAGGGGTTGACTATGGCTACACCTTC	CASSSTGVDYGYTF	TRBD1	.	TRBJ1-2	14	TRBV7-9
TGTGCCAGCTCACCATCGGGGGGAAGCACAGATACGCAGTATTTT	CASSPSGGSTDTQYF	TRBD2	once	TRBJ2-3	15	TRBV18
TGTGCCAGCAGTTGGGGTTATGAGCAGTTCTTC	CASSWGYEQFF	.	.	TRBJ2-1	11	TRBV27
TGTGCCAGCAGTGATCGGGGGCTCTATGGCTACACCTTC	CASSDRGLYGYTF	.	.	TRBJ1-2	13	TRBV2
TGCGCCAGCTCCCGGACGGGGCGGAACACTGAAGCTTTCTTT	CASSRTGRNTEAFF	.	.	TRBJ1-1	14	TRBV5-1
TGTGCCAGCAGACCACAGGGGGCCGAGCAGTACTTC	CASRPQGAEQYF	TRBD1	.	TRBJ2-7	12	TRBV6-5
TGTGCCAGCGGCTTCGGGACAGCCCTAAGCTCTGGAAACACCATATATTTT	CASGFGTALSSGNTIYF	TRBD1	.	TRBJ1-3	17	TRBV5-5
TGTGCCAGCAGTAATACCGGAGGACAGGTCTATGGCTACACCTTC	CASSNTGGQVYGYTF	TRBD1	.	TRBJ1-2	15	TRBV6-2/TRBV6-3
TGCGCCAGCAGCTTGGTCCCCAGGGTACGGGAGGAGCAGTACTTC	CASSLVPRVREEQYF	.	once	TRBJ2-7	15	TRBV5-1
TGTGCCAGCAGCTTACCAGGGATAGTCAATGAGCAGTTCTTC	CASSLPGIVNEQFF	.	.	TRBJ2-1	14	TRBV7-9
TGTGCCAGCAGCCGAGAGAGGGACGGAAAAAATTCACCCCTCCACTTT	CASSRERDGKNSPLHF	.	medium-sized	TRBJ1-6	16	TRBV21-1
TGCGCCAGCAGCCCGGACCATCCGCGATGGGAGCAGTTCTTC	CASSPDHPRWEQFF	.	.	TRBJ2-1	14	TRBV5-1
TGTGCCAGCTCACTTTCCCTCGGTCGCACTGAAGCTTTCTTT	CASSLSLGRTEAFF	.	.	TRBJ1-1	14	TRBV18
TGTGCCATCAGTGGACTAGCGGGGAACACCGGGGAGCTGTTTTTT	CAISGLAGNTGELFF	TRBD2	.	TRBJ2-2	15	TRBV10-3
TGTGCCAGCTCTCGCACAATCAATCAGCCCCAGCATTTT	CASSRTINQPQHF	.	.	TRBJ1-5	13	TRBV3-1/TRBV3-2
TGTGCCAGCAGCTTAAGCCAGGGGCCGAACACTGAAGCTTTCTTT	CASSLSQGPNTEAFF	.	.	TRBJ1-1	15	TRBV7-3
TGTGCCAGCAGTGAGACGGGGATAACCATATATTTT	CASSETGITIYF	.	.	TRBJ1-3	12	TRBV2
TGTGCCAGCAGCCGAGATGGGTACGAGCAGTACTTC	CASSRDGYEQYF	.	.	TRBJ2-7	12	TRBV14
TGTGCCAGCAGCCAAACAGGGGGCGGGCCGCTAGGCTACACCTTC	CASSQTGGGPLGYTF	TRBD1	.	TRBJ1-2	15	TRBV14
TGTGCCAGCAGTGAAATGACAGGGTATAGCAATCAGCCCCAGCATTTT	CASSEMTGYSNQPQHF	TRBD1	.	TRBJ1-5	16	TRBV6-1
TGTGCCTGGGCTAGCGGTACCTACAATGAGCAGTTCTTC	CAWASGTYNEQFF	TRBD2	.	TRBJ2-1	13	TRBV30
TGTGCCAGCAGTTACTCGTCAGGCAATGCTAACTATGGCTACACCTTC	CASSYSSGNANYGYTF	.	.	TRBJ1-2	16	TRBV6-5
TGTGCCAGCAGCGATACCACAGGAAATCAGCCCCAGCATTTT	CASSDTTGNQPQHF	.	.	TRBJ1-5	14	TRBV7-9
TGTGCCAGCAGCCGACAGGGCACAGATACGCAGTATTTT	CASSRQGTDTQYF	.	.	TRBJ2-3	13	TRBV16
TGTGCCAGCAGCCCGGGACAGGTTTCTGGAAACACCATATATTTT	CASSPGQVSGNTIYF	TRBD1	.	TRBJ1-3	15	TRBV5-8
TGTGCCAGCTCACCACCCCGGATCCAAGGCTGCGGCTACACCTTC	CASSPPRIQGCGYTF	.	.	TRBJ1-2	15	TRBV18
TGTGCCAGCAGCCGTGGACAGAACACTGAAGCTTTCTTT	CASSRGQNTEAFF	.	.	TRBJ1-1	13	TRBV11-2
TGTGCCTTAAACGTGGGAGTAAGACTGTTTTTT	CALNVGVRLFF	.	.	TRBJ1-4	11	TRBV30
TGTGCCAGCAGCCCTTCGACAGGTCCTGGAAACACCATATATTTT	CASSPSTGPGNTIYF	.	.	TRBJ1-3	15	TRBV7-2
TGTGCCAGCAGCCAAGGGACAGGGGGCGCAGATACGCAGTATTTT	CASSQGTGGADTQYF	TRBD1	.	TRBJ2-3	15	TRBV4-2
TGTGCCAGCAGTCACGGGACAGAAGGGGGATACGAGCAGTACTTC	CASSHGTEGGYEQYF	TRBD1	.	TRBJ2-7	15	TRBV6-5
TGTGCCAGCAGCTTATCCCAGAACACTGAAGCTTTCTTT	CASSLSQNTEAFF	.	.	TRBJ1-1	13	TRBV11-3
TGTGCCAGCAGCGTAGTCCCCCATGAGCAGTTCTTC	CASSVVPHEQFF	.	once	TRBJ2-1	12	TRBV9
TGTGCCAGCAGAGAACCTATAGGGGGGTGGACTGAAGCTTTCTTT	CASREPIGGWTEAFF	.	.	TRBJ1-1	15	TRBV2
TGTGCCAGCAGCTCCCGACTAGCGGGGTTCGACTCTGGGGCCAACGTCCTGACTTTC	CASSSRLAGFDSGANVLTF	TRBD2	.	TRBJ2-6	19	TRBV11-2
TGTGCCAGCAGTTTCACCAGGGGAACTGAAGCTTTCTTT	CASSFTRGTEAFF	.	.	TRBJ1-1	13	TRBV6-5
TGTGCCAGCAGTCCACAGGGAGGGGCTGAAAAACTGTTTTTT	CASSPQGGAEKLFF	.	.	TRBJ1-4	14	TRBV9
TGTGCCAGCTCCCCGGGACAGGGGAGGCCCCAGCATTTT	CASSPGQGRPQHF	TRBD1	.	TRBJ1-5	13	TRBV18
TGTGCCAGCAGTTACTGGTCGCAGGGAGGGACTGAAGCTTTCTTT	CASSYWSQGGTEAFF	.	.	TRBJ1-1	15	TRBV6-5
TGCGCCAGCAGTGGTTCCGGACTAGCGGGACCATGGGTCAATGAGCAGTTCTTC	CASSGSGLAGPWVNEQFF	TRBD2	.	TRBJ2-1	18	TRBV10-2
TGTGCCAGCACTCAAGCCGGGAACAACTATGGCTACACCTTC	CASTQAGNNYGYTF	.	.	TRBJ1-2	14	TRBV28
TGTGCCAGTAGTTGGACTAGCGGCAACAATGAGCAGTTCTTC	CASSWTSGNNEQFF	TRBD2	.	TRBJ2-1	14	TRBV19
TGTGCCACCAGCACCCGGGCCAGCTCCTACAATGAGCAGTTCTTC	CATSTRASSYNEQFF	.	.	TRBJ2-1	15	TRBV15
TGTGCCAGCAGTTACGTGGTAGCGGGGGGTTACGAGCAGTACTTC	CASSYVVAGGYEQYF	TRBD2	few	TRBJ2-7	15	TRBV6-5
TGTGCCTCTAAGGAGGTTAATTCACCCCTCCACTTT	CASKEVNSPLHF	.	.	TRBJ1-6	12	TRBV7-9